This TCR beta chain stems from a study of graft-versus-host responses after intestinal transplantation. On the study more broadly: For around 3 years after anti-thymocyte globulin induction, all recipients took tacrolimus and steroids. Broader study findings: Researchers found GvH clones in recipient marrow, and some showed up first in ileum or blood. Within allografts, high graft-versus-host to host-versus-graft clonal ratios were seen among patients with graft-donor T cell macrochimerism. Declines in HvG clones occurring early post-transplant were associated with peak circulating GvH clone levels.

This clone was observed a handful of times. No antigen is known for it. Germline V gene sequence: CDR1 ENHRY, CDR2 SYGVKD. The CDR3 has 17 residues. V dropped 5 bases and J dropped 0 bases, with 17 bases sitting between them. Measured with immunoSEQ multiplex PCR; TCRdb has only the in-frame clones, and not every one. This sample has approximately 90,000 clones, with 80% to 95% found just once. This specimen was unstimulated CD8+ T cells sorted from spleen or lymph node cells, taken before transplant. The chain recombines TRBV10-3 with TRBJ1-3; no clear D. The clonotype originates from a human donor who was the organ donor for an intestinal transplant. The CDR3 sequence is CAISPSPGGYSGNTIYF. CDR3 in DNA: TGTGCCATCAGTCCGTCACCAGGCGGGTACTCTGGAAACACCATATATTTT.